This passage covers 8 T cell receptor beta chains from one sample sequenced in a study of T cell repertoires in cytomegalovirus infection. Each CDR3 protein is one row after TCRdb ran MiXCR on the reads. The repertoire holds around 530,000 distinct CDR3 sequences, with more than 15% as singletons. The specimen sequenced was CD8+ T cells from PBMCs. Receptors were obtained from a human donor in good health (CMV status not recorded). Some clones in this sample may be carry-over from other donors' samples.

In this sample, this clonotype turned up a few times. V and J are TRBV5-4 and TRBJ2-7, with TRBD2 as a possible D gene (5 bases). The germline V and J ends were trimmed by 3 bases and 6 bases, with 16 bases remaining between them. Germline-derived CDR1 and CDR2 are SGHNT and YYREEE (reference sequence). This CDR3 contains 14 residues. The CDR3 nucleotides are TGTGCCAGCAGCTGGGGAGACGGTCCAAGCGAGCAGTACTTC. It codes for CASSWGDGPSEQYF. The whole variable domain, remainder taken from reference TRBV5-4 and TRBJ2-7, is ETGVTQSPTHLIKTRGQQVTLRCSSQSGHNTVSWYQQALGQGPQFIFQYYREEENGRGNFPPRFSGLQFPNYSSELNVNALELDDSALYLCASSWGDGPSEQYFGPGTRLTVT.

The chain employs TRBV6-1 and TRBJ2-7, with D tentatively TRBD1 (6 bases). Trimming took 2 bases from V and 3 from J, leaving 14 bases between them. The germline CDR1 and CDR2 sequences are MNHNS and SASEGT. CDR3 length: 15 amino acids. In DNA, the CDR3 is TGTGCCAGCAGTGAAAGAGGACAGATTGACTACGAGCAGTACTTC. This gives the protein CASSERGQIDYEQYF.

This clonotype was observed a few times. The rearrangement links TRBV7-9 to TRBJ1-2; 7 nucleotides match TRBD1. The germline CDR1 and CDR2 sequences are SEHNR and FQNEAQ (reference sequence). Trimming took 4 bases from V and 4 from J; bases not matched to a gene: 6. The CDR3 is made up of 14 amino acids. CDR3 coding DNA: TGTGCCAGCAGCTCCAGGGACAGTGCCTATGGCTACACCTTC. Its protein is CASSSRDSAYGYTF.

On this clonotype itself: A much larger clone lies one base from this, so it may be a read error. The J gene is TRBJ2-7, the V gene TRBV27; D is possibly TRBD1 (6 bases). The CDR3 has 17 residues. Per germline, CDR1 MNHEY and CDR2 SMNVEV (reference sequence). Trimming left V 5 bases short and J 5 bases short, with 25 bases between. Here the CDR3 reads CASSLNSGVEGLNEQYF. Here the CDR3 DNA reads TGTGCCAGCAGTCTCAACTCAGGGGTTGAGGGGTTGAACGAGCAGTACTTC.

Only a few counts were recorded for this clonotype. This sequence joins TRBV3-1 and TRBJ2-7; 9 bases are shared with TRBD1. J gave up 2 bases and V 5 bases, and 10 bases lay outside the gene matches. The V gene's germline CDR1 is LGHDT and CDR2 YNNKEL (reference sequence). The CDR3 consists of 16 residues. The CDR3 DNA reads as TGTGCCAGCAGCGAAACAGACAGGGGGTCAACCTACGAGCAGTACTTC. It encodes CASSETDRGSTYEQYF.

Ten or more counts support this clonotype. The V call is TRBV27, the J call TRBJ2-4; D not certain. The CDR3 runs 12 residues. Deletions cut 5 bases from V and 2 bases from J, with 4 bases between. Germline V gene data show CDR1 as MNHEY and CDR2 as SMNVEV (reference sequence). The chain's CDR3 is CASSPSKNIQYF. CDR3 DNA: TGTGCCAGCAGTCCCTCCAAAAACATTCAGTACTTC.

This clonotype has at least ten counts. This sequence joins TRBV19 and TRBJ1-5, with 7 bases matching TRBD1. Germline-derived CDR1 and CDR2 are LNHDA and SQIVND (reference sequence). With V trimmed by 6 bases and J by 6 bases, 11 bases remained unmatched. This CDR3 has 15 residues. The CDR3 nucleotides are TGTGCCAGTAGCGGGACAGTGATGAGTAGTCAGCCCCAGCATTTT. As protein: CASSGTVMSSQPQHF.

The genes are TRBV12-3 or TRBV12-4 and TRBJ2-3; D ambiguous. V gave up 2 bases and J gave up 0 bases, with 6 bases separating them. This CDR3 has 14 residues. CDR3 coding DNA: TGTGCCAGCAGTTTAAGGCCTAGCACAGATACGCAGTATTTT. Translated, it gives CASSLRPSTDTQYF.